This is a list of T cell receptor beta chains from one sample in a study of shared clonotypes between healthy human individuals. The table came from immunoSEQ multiplex PCR; TCRdb's copy has only in-frame clones and leaves some out. The data show over 150,000 clones, approximately 60% seen once. The source material was memory CD4+ T cells sorted from blood. The receptor source for this set is a man aged 30 to 39 in good health. Both conserved end residues are part of each CDR3. Fields, in order: CDR3 protein, CDR3 DNA, clone size, D gene, V gene, J gene. D genes are given only for firm matches. The size field is filled for only some rows; it gives once, few, many or a size class.

cdr3_aa: CASSRTGNMNTEAFF; cdr3_nt: TGTGCCAGCAGCCGAACAGGGAACATGAACACTGAAGCTTTCTTT; clone_size: -; d_call: -; v_call: TRBV5-8; j_call: TRBJ1-1
cdr3_aa: CASSGQGKKLFF; cdr3_nt: TGTGCCAGCAGCGGACAGGGGAAGAAACTGTTTTTT; clone_size: few; d_call: -; v_call: TRBV21-1; j_call: TRBJ1-4
cdr3_aa: CASSGGGPVQYF; cdr3_nt: TGTGCCAGCAGTGGGGGGGGCCCGGTGCAGTACTTC; clone_size: -; d_call: -; v_call: TRBV25-1; j_call: TRBJ2-7
cdr3_aa: CASSPRWSLADTGELFF; cdr3_nt: TGTGCCAGCAGCCCCCGATGGAGTCTAGCGGACACCGGGGAGCTGTTTTTT; clone_size: -; d_call: -; v_call: TRBV21-1; j_call: TRBJ2-2
cdr3_aa: CASSFLAGADTQYF; cdr3_nt: TGTGCCAGCAGCTTTCTAGCGGGGGCGGATACGCAGTATTTT; clone_size: -; d_call: TRBD2; v_call: TRBV7-2; j_call: TRBJ2-3
cdr3_aa: CASSEASGQRNEQFF; cdr3_nt: TGTGCCAGCAGTGAAGCTAGCGGCCAAAGGAATGAGCAGTTCTTC; clone_size: -; d_call: TRBD2; v_call: TRBV25-1; j_call: TRBJ2-1
cdr3_aa: CAWSDGGRTYEQYF; cdr3_nt: TGTGCCTGGAGTGATGGGGGGCGCACCTACGAGCAGTACTTC; clone_size: -; d_call: -; v_call: TRBV30; j_call: TRBJ2-7
cdr3_aa: CASSVWGQNTDTQYF; cdr3_nt: TGTGCCAGCAGCGTATGGGGACAGAACACAGATACGCAGTATTTT; clone_size: -; d_call: TRBD1; v_call: TRBV9; j_call: TRBJ2-3
cdr3_aa: CASSRRTAYNEQFF; cdr3_nt: TGTGCCAGCAGTCGCCGGACAGCATACAATGAGCAGTTCTTC; clone_size: -; d_call: -; v_call: TRBV28; j_call: TRBJ2-1
cdr3_aa: CASSITDRRGEAFF; cdr3_nt: TGTGCCAGTAGCATCACGGACAGACGGGGTGAAGCTTTCTTT; clone_size: -; d_call: -; v_call: TRBV19; j_call: TRBJ1-1
cdr3_aa: CASSQLRVNGELFF; cdr3_nt: TGCGCCAGCAGCCAACTGCGCGTAAACGGGGAGCTGTTTTTT; clone_size: -; d_call: -; v_call: TRBV4-3; j_call: TRBJ2-2
cdr3_aa: CASSLGTDTDTQYF; cdr3_nt: TGTGCCAGCAGCCTCGGGACAGACACAGATACGCAGTATTTT; clone_size: -; d_call: TRBD1; v_call: TRBV7-8; j_call: TRBJ2-3
cdr3_aa: CAISELGRGTDEETQYF; cdr3_nt: TGTGCCATCAGTGAACTCGGAAGGGGGACAGACGAAGAGACCCAGTACTTC; clone_size: -; d_call: TRBD1; v_call: TRBV10-3; j_call: TRBJ2-5
cdr3_aa: CASSQGPLVYNEQFF; cdr3_nt: TGCGCCAGCAGCCAAGGACCACTAGTCTACAATGAGCAGTTCTTC; clone_size: -; d_call: -; v_call: TRBV4-3; j_call: TRBJ2-1
cdr3_aa: CASSRPGLGPREQYF; cdr3_nt: TGTGCCAGCAGCAGACCGGGACTGGGCCCGCGGGAGCAGTACTTC; clone_size: few; d_call: -; v_call: TRBV6-1; j_call: TRBJ2-7
cdr3_aa: CASSPPGLAGNNEQFF; cdr3_nt: TGCGCCAGCAGCCCTCCCGGACTAGCGGGAAATAATGAGCAGTTCTTC; clone_size: many; d_call: TRBD2; v_call: TRBV10-1; j_call: TRBJ2-1
cdr3_aa: CASSLDPREADTQYF; cdr3_nt: TGTGCCAGCAGCTTGGACCCCAGGGAAGCAGATACGCAGTATTTT; clone_size: -; d_call: -; v_call: TRBV5-4; j_call: TRBJ2-3
cdr3_aa: CASSGQTLGDTQYF; cdr3_nt: TGCGCCAGCAGTGGACAGACACTCGGAGATACGCAGTATTTT; clone_size: -; d_call: -; v_call: TRBV10-1; j_call: TRBJ2-3
cdr3_aa: CASSLGRGSYYEQYF; cdr3_nt: TGTGCCAGCAGCCTAGGACGGGGGTCTTACTACGAGCAGTACTTC; clone_size: -; d_call: -; v_call: TRBV7-2; j_call: TRBJ2-7
cdr3_aa: CASTALPGGNTIYF; cdr3_nt: TGCGCCAGCACCGCACTGCCCGGTGGAAACACCATATATTTT; clone_size: -; d_call: -; v_call: TRBV5-1; j_call: TRBJ1-3
cdr3_aa: CSAASAGAQAREQYF; cdr3_nt: TGCAGCGCAGCGAGCGCAGGGGCCCAAGCTAGGGAGCAGTACTTC; clone_size: few; d_call: -; v_call: TRBV29-1; j_call: TRBJ2-7
cdr3_aa: CASSPGTGQPYEQYF; cdr3_nt: TGCGCCAGCAGCCCGGGGACAGGGCAACCCTACGAGCAGTACTTC; clone_size: -; d_call: TRBD1; v_call: TRBV5-1; j_call: TRBJ2-7
cdr3_aa: CSAPQLNEQFF; cdr3_nt: TGCAGTGCTCCACAACTCAATGAGCAGTTCTTC; clone_size: few; d_call: -; v_call: TRBV20-1; j_call: TRBJ2-1
cdr3_aa: CASSSGLAGPSETQYF; cdr3_nt: TGTGCCAGCAGCTCGGGACTAGCGGGACCATCAGAGACCCAGTACTTC; clone_size: -; d_call: TRBD2; v_call: TRBV11-3; j_call: TRBJ2-5
cdr3_aa: CASSRVPGPSYNEQFF; cdr3_nt: TGCGCCAGCAGTCGTGTCCCGGGTCCCTCCTACAATGAGCAGTTCTTC; clone_size: -; d_call: -; v_call: TRBV23-1; j_call: TRBJ2-1
cdr3_aa: CASSEQLTETQYF; cdr3_nt: TGCGCCAGCAGTGAGCAACTAACGGAGACCCAGTACTTC; clone_size: few; d_call: -; v_call: TRBV10-1; j_call: TRBJ2-5
cdr3_aa: CASSLRGLAVSSYNEQFF; cdr3_nt: TGTGCCAGCAGCTTACGCGGACTAGCGGTGAGCTCCTACAATGAGCAGTTCTTC; clone_size: -; d_call: TRBD2; v_call: TRBV11-2; j_call: TRBJ2-1
cdr3_aa: CASSPGTGELFF; cdr3_nt: TGCGCCAGCAGCCCGGGGACCGGGGAGCTGTTTTTT; clone_size: many; d_call: -; v_call: TRBV5-1; j_call: TRBJ2-2
cdr3_aa: CASSLGGITGELFF; cdr3_nt: TGTGCCAGCAGCCTGGGGGGAATCACCGGGGAGCTGTTTTTT; clone_size: -; d_call: -; v_call: TRBV14; j_call: TRBJ2-2
cdr3_aa: CASSEWGPGTAGVSQYF; cdr3_nt: TGTGCCAGCAGCGAATGGGGGCCCGGGACAGCGGGAGTGAGCCAGTACTTC; clone_size: -; d_call: -; v_call: TRBV7-3; j_call: TRBJ2-5
cdr3_aa: CASSVDRGVISETQYF; cdr3_nt: TGTGCCAGCAGCGTCGACAGGGGGGTCATTTCGGAGACCCAGTACTTC; clone_size: -; d_call: TRBD1; v_call: TRBV9; j_call: TRBJ2-5
cdr3_aa: CASSLPLYEQYF; cdr3_nt: TGTGCCAGCAGTTTACCCCTCTACGAGCAGTACTTC; clone_size: -; d_call: -; v_call: TRBV28; j_call: TRBJ2-7
cdr3_aa: CAISDKVSWGGYTF; cdr3_nt: TGTGCCATCAGTGATAAGGTTTCTTGGGGAGGCTACACCTTC; clone_size: -; d_call: -; v_call: TRBV10-3; j_call: TRBJ1-2
cdr3_aa: CASSKASRGPQETQYF; cdr3_nt: TGTGCCAGCAGCAAAGCGAGTAGGGGCCCTCAAGAGACCCAGTACTTC; clone_size: -; d_call: -; v_call: TRBV21-1; j_call: TRBJ2-5
cdr3_aa: CASRPTTGSRRGEQFF; cdr3_nt: TGTGCCAGCAGACCAACTACAGGGAGTAGGAGAGGTGAGCAGTTCTTC; clone_size: -; d_call: -; v_call: TRBV7-6; j_call: TRBJ2-1
cdr3_aa: CASSQSSGRVVFF; cdr3_nt: TGTGCCAGCAGCCAGTCTAGCGGGAGGGTAGTATTCTTC; clone_size: few; d_call: TRBD2; v_call: TRBV14; j_call: TRBJ2-1
cdr3_aa: CASSYSPESDTQYF; cdr3_nt: TGTGCCAGCAGTTACTCTCCCGAATCAGATACGCAGTATTTT; clone_size: -; d_call: -; v_call: TRBV6-5; j_call: TRBJ2-3
cdr3_aa: CASSAGPGANVLTF; cdr3_nt: TGTGCCAGCAGCGCGGGCCCTGGGGCCAACGTCCTGACTTTC; clone_size: -; d_call: -; v_call: TRBV5-4; j_call: TRBJ2-6
cdr3_aa: CASSESAPREETQYF; cdr3_nt: TGTGCCAGCAGTGAATCCGCTCCTCGGGAAGAGACCCAGTACTTC; clone_size: -; d_call: -; v_call: TRBV2; j_call: TRBJ2-5
cdr3_aa: CSAHRGETQYF; cdr3_nt: TGCAGCGCCCATAGGGGAGAGACCCAGTACTTC; clone_size: -; d_call: -; v_call: TRBV29-1; j_call: TRBJ2-5
cdr3_aa: CASSQEWASGSNEYF; cdr3_nt: -; clone_size: -; d_call: -; v_call: TRBV7-2; j_call: TRBJ2-5
cdr3_aa: CASSLDDMLAEAFF; cdr3_nt: TGTGCCAGCAGCTTAGATGACATGCTCGCTGAAGCTTTCTTT; clone_size: many; d_call: -; v_call: TRBV5-4; j_call: TRBJ1-1
cdr3_aa: CASSLENTGELFF; cdr3_nt: TGTGCCAGCAGCTTAGAGAACACCGGGGAGCTGTTTTTT; clone_size: -; d_call: -; v_call: TRBV7-9; j_call: TRBJ2-2
cdr3_aa: CASSGLGAPGNTGELFF; cdr3_nt: TGTGCCAGCAGCGGTCTTGGAGCGCCCGGGAACACCGGGGAGCTGTTTTTT; clone_size: few; d_call: -; v_call: TRBV5-4; j_call: TRBJ2-2